The rows below give T cell receptor beta chains drawn from one sample of a study of T cells after posttransplantation cyclophosphamide. The assay was immunoSEQ multiplex PCR, and TCRdb's table has in-frame clones only and misses some. The sample is made up of about 5,400 clones, none counted only once. The source material was PBMCs, sampled after allogeneic stem cell transplant with posttransplant cyclophosphamide. These receptors all stem from a female patient under 45 who received an allogeneic stem cell transplant from an unrelated donor, was CMV-positive, and had acute and chronic GVHD. Some T cells here may be from the graft donor. CDR3s include the opening cysteine and the closing phenylalanine or tryptophan. A D gene is named only where the DNA matches it firmly. Clone size is given as how often the clone was seen (once, few, many) or a class if it is expanded.

V gene	J gene	clone size	D gene	CDR3 DNA	CDR3 protein
TRBV4-1	TRBJ2-1	medium-sized	TRBD2	TGCGCCAGCAGCCCTACTAGCGGAGAATACAATGAGCAGTTCTTC	CASSPTSGEYNEQFF
TRBV6-5	TRBJ1-2	many	TRBD1	TGTGCCAGCAGGTACCGACAGGGAGGCTACACCTTC	CASRYRQGGYTF
TRBV5-1	TRBJ2-1	many	-	TGCGCCAGTGCAGGGAAATCCAATGAGCAGTTCTTC	CASAGKSNEQFF
TRBV28	TRBJ2-7	few	TRBD2	TGTGCCAGCAGTTCCGGGACTAGCGAGGACGAGCAGTACTTC	CASSSGTSEDEQYF
TRBV29-1	TRBJ2-7	many	-	TGCAGCGTTGTGCGACTCTCCTACGAGCAGTACTTC	CSVVRLSYEQYF
TRBV10-1	TRBJ2-2	many	TRBD2	TGCGCCAGCAGTGAGTTTGGACTAGGGAACACCGGGGAGCTGTTTTTT	CASSEFGLGNTGELFF
TRBV2	TRBJ2-5	many	-	TGTGCCAGCAGTGAAGTGTTCCTCGGGACCCAGTACTTC	CASSEVFLGTQYF
TRBV4-1	TRBJ2-6	many	-	TGCGCCAGCAGCCGTAGAAAGGACAGTGCAAGCTCTGGGGCCAACGTCCTGACTTTC	CASSRRKDSASSGANVLTF
TRBV30	TRBJ2-2	medium-sized	-	TGTGCCTGGAGTAGCGAGCTGGACACCGGGGAGCTGTTTTTT	CAWSSELDTGELFF
TRBV10-2	TRBJ2-7	many	TRBD2	TGCGCCAGCGGGCTAGCGGGCCGCTACGAGCAGTACTTC	CASGLAGRYEQYF
TRBV4-2	TRBJ2-7	many	TRBD2	TGTGCCAGCAGCCACATCGGGACTAGCGGGACTTCCTACGAGCAGTACTTC	CASSHIGTSGTSYEQYF
TRBV5-1	TRBJ1-1	many	-	TGCGCCAGCAGCTTGGTCCACAAGGGGACTGAAGCTTTCTTT	CASSLVHKGTEAFF
TRBV7-2	TRBJ1-3	many	-	TGTGCCCTCGGAGGGGGGGGCCCTGGAAACACCATATATTTT	CALGGGGPGNTIYF
TRBV6-1	TRBJ2-3	many	-	TGTGCCAGCAGTGCAAGCGGGGATACGCAGTATTTT	CASSASGDTQYF
TRBV5-6	TRBJ1-1	many	-	TGTGCCAGCAGCTTGGAGTGGCAGGGAATAAGCAAGGCTTTCTTT	CASSLEWQGISKAFF
TRBV19	TRBJ1-1	many	TRBD1	TGTGCCAGTAGCAAGACGGGCATTCAGGGGGCTGAAGCTTTCTTT	CASSKTGIQGAEAFF
TRBV7-2	TRBJ2-1	many	TRBD2	TGTGCCAGCAGCTCTAGCGGGAGTATCTACAATGAGCAGTTCTTC	CASSSSGSIYNEQFF
TRBV20-1	TRBJ2-3	many	-	TGCGGCCCCCGGGGGACAGATACGCAGTATTTT	CGPRGTDTQYF
TRBV29-1	TRBJ2-7	many	-	TGCAGCGTTCAACACGGGAGCTCCTACGAGCAGTACTTC	CSVQHGSSYEQYF
TRBV7-3	TRBJ2-5	many	TRBD2	TGTGCCAGCAGCCAGGGGACTAGCGGAGAGGGAGAGACCCAGTACTTC	CASSQGTSGEGETQYF
TRBV5-1	TRBJ1-1	many	-	TGCGCCAGCAGCCCTGGCGACACCTTCACTGAAGCTTTCTTT	CASSPGDTFTEAFF